The rows below give T cell receptor beta chains drawn from one sample of a study of blood T cell repertoires in COVID-19. The protocol was immunoSEQ multiplex PCR, while the TCRdb copy is restricted to in-frame clones and leaves out a portion. The data hold 95,000 to 150,000 clones, with around three quarters observed a single time. The sample was peripheral blood. Receptors originate from a man in his 60s with active or convalescent COVID-19. The CDR3 runs from the conserved cysteine through the conserved F or W. The order of the fields is D gene, V gene, clone size, J gene, CDR3 protein, CDR3 DNA. D genes are given only for firm matches. Clone size is given for some rows only: seen once, a few or many times, or a class if the clone is expanded.

TRBD2,TRBV15,.,TRBJ2-3,CATSRDRGLAGVADTQYF,TGTGCCACCAGCAGAGATCGGGGACTAGCGGGAGTGGCAGATACGCAGTATTTT
.,TRBV10-3,.,TRBJ1-4,CAISFLDRSELFF,TGTGCCATCAGCTTCCTAGACAGGTCAGAACTGTTTTTT
TRBD1,TRBV28,.,TRBJ1-1,CASSTTGQGFQAFF,TGTGCCAGCAGCACGACGGGACAGGGGTTCCAGGCTTTCTTT
TRBD2,TRBV6-2/TRBV6-3,.,TRBJ2-7,CASSYPQRGTYEQYF,TGTGCCAGCAGTTACCCCCAGCGGGGCACCTACGAGCAGTACTTC
.,TRBV18,.,TRBJ2-2,CASSPVPETGELFF,TGTGCCAGCTCACCGGTCCCAGAAACCGGGGAGCTGTTTTTT
TRBD2,TRBV27,.,TRBJ2-3,CASRPYPASGRAVTDTQYF,TGTGCCAGCAGGCCTTACCCGGCTAGCGGGAGGGCCGTGACAGATACGCAGTATTTT
.,TRBV6-6,few,TRBJ1-2,CASSYSQGFYGYTF,TGTGCCAGCAGTTACTCCCAGGGATTCTATGGCTACACCTTC
TRBD1,TRBV7-9,.,TRBJ1-1,CASSSQGWNTEAFF,TGTGCCAGCAGCTCACAGGGGTGGAACACTGAAGCTTTCTTT
.,TRBV21-1,once,TRBJ1-4,CASSKRHPEKLFF,TGTGCCAGCAGCAAAAGACATCCTGAAAAACTGTTTTTT
.,TRBV7-9,.,TRBJ1-6,CASSPRGRGGSPLHF,TGTGCCAGCAGCCCTAGAGGTCGGGGTGGATCACCCCTCCACTTT
TRBD1,TRBV11-3,.,TRBJ2-7,CASSSPAGQEGYEQYF,TGTGCCAGCAGCTCACCTGCGGGACAGGAGGGATACGAGCAGTACTTC
TRBD1,TRBV29-1,.,TRBJ2-1,CSVGNHRGKNNEQFF,TGCAGCGTTGGGAATCACAGGGGAAAGAACAATGAGCAGTTCTTC
.,TRBV7-2,.,TRBJ1-2,CASSLKIGGYTF,TGTGCCAGCAGCTTAAAGATCGGGGGCTACACCTTC
TRBD1,TRBV27,medium-sized,TRBJ2-1,CASSSWTGDNEQFF,TGTGCCAGCAGTTCCTGGACAGGGGACAATGAGCAGTTCTTC